The TCR beta chain described here comes from a study of identical twins. MiXCR, applied by TCRdb to the 5' RACE reads, yields one record per CDR3 protein. The sample consists of some 1,700,000 distinct CDR3 sequences, about 32% of them appearing once. This CDR3 comprises 13 residues. The ends were cut back, 0 bases at V and 9 bases at J, with 12 bases in the middle. Germline CDR1 reads DFQATT; CDR2 reads SNEGSKA (reference sequence). The V call is TRBV20-1, the J call TRBJ1-5, with a possible D match to TRBD1 (5 bases). This sequence originates from a newborn girl in good health. What was sequenced was cord blood. The CDR3 DNA sequence: TGCAGTGCTAGAGATAAGGGGCCGAGGCCCCAGCATTTT. Protein: CSARDKGPRPQHF.